Below, 16 T cell receptor beta chains from the same sample are listed, as sequenced in a study of T cell changes during pregnancy in multiple sclerosis (dated by TCRdb to between 2018 and 2021). Libraries were prepared through the immunoSEQ multiplex PCR assay. Sourced from immuneACCESS, this table was stored by TCRdb with only in-frame sequences that have V and J called. A share of the clones is absent; for the studies checked, an unresolved V gene accounts for under half, and the remainder has no known explanation. The sample profile shows roughly 48,000 clones; 85% to 95% of them were found once. Of the sample, 0.91% is held by the ten largest clones. The sample was CD4+ T cells from peripheral blood mononuclear cells, taken in the second trimester of pregnancy. All receptors derive from a female donor in good health, enrolled as a control in a pregnancy study.

The rearrangement joins TRBV2 to TRBJ2-3, with D unclear. The length of the CDR3 is 15 residues. V was trimmed by 3 bases and J by 0 bases, leaving 10 bases between them. Germline assignment: CDR1 SNHLY and CDR2 FYNNEI. CDR3 protein: CASSDVLRSTDTQYF. For the CDR3, the DNA is TGTGCCAGCAGTGACGTGTTGAGGAGCACAGATACGCAGTATTTT.

The chain uses TRBV7-9 and TRBJ1-2; TRBD1 matches 8 bases. The J segment lost 6 bases and the V segment lost 5 bases, leaving 11 bases of the junction unmatched. The V gene's germline CDR1 is SEHNR and CDR2 FQNEAQ (reference sequence). This CDR3 has 15 amino acids. Here the CDR3 DNA reads TGTGCCAGCAGCCAGGTCGGGACAGGTCGACATGGCTACACCTTC. It codes for CASSQVGTGRHGYTF. Full variable domain (outside the CDR3, taken from reference TRBV7-9 and TRBJ1-2): DTGVSQNPRHKITKRGQNVTFRCDPISEHNRLYWYRQTLGQGPEFLTYFQNEAQLEKSRLLSDRFSAERPKGSFSTLEIQRTEQGDSAMYLCASSQVGTGRHGYTFGSGTRLTVV.

The CDR3 DNA follows: TGTGCCAGCAGTTTATACTGGGGCAGCTCCAATGAGCAGTTCTTC. It is translated as CASSLYWGSSNEQFF. The rearrangement joins TRBV27 to TRBJ2-1; weak D call: TRBD1 (5 bases). The CDR3 sequence is 15 residues long. The germline CDR1 and CDR2 sequences are MNHEY and SMNVEV (reference sequence). V was clipped by 1 base and J by 6 bases, with 13 bases between them.

The CDR3 sequence is CASSYGPLYGYTF. CDR3 sequence (DNA): TGTGCCAGCAGTTACGGGCCCCTCTATGGCTACACCTTC. The chain carries TRBV6-5 and TRBJ1-2; D unresolved. Looked up from germline, CDR1 is MNHEY and CDR2 is SVGAGI. V was pared by 2 bases and J by 4 bases, with 8 bases between. CDR3 length equals 13 residues.

The chain uses TRBV7-2 and TRBJ1-1; D gene uncertain. This CDR3 has 15 residues. Germline loops: CDR1 SGHTA, CDR2 FQGNSA. The germline V and J ends were trimmed by 1 base and 4 bases, with 13 bases remaining between them. The CDR3 sequence is CASSLGSGMITEAFF. In DNA form, the CDR3 reads TGTGCCAGCAGCTTAGGCTCAGGAATGATCACTGAAGCTTTCTTT.

This CDR3 reads CSARGQNEQFF. CDR3 coding DNA: TGCAGTGCCAGGGGGCAGAATGAGCAGTTCTTC. The genes are TRBV20-1 and TRBJ2-1; the match to TRBD1 covers 8 bases. Germline V CDR1 and CDR2: DFQATT, SNEGSKA (reference sequence). The CDR3 contains 11 residues. V lost 6 bases, J lost 7 bases, and 2 bases stayed unmatched.

This clone was seen only once. Other nucleotide sequences from this sample produce the same CDR3. The chain is built from TRBV2 and TRBJ2-1; the D gene is possibly TRBD2 (6 bases). The V gene lost 3 bases and the J gene lost 2 bases, with 20 bases spanning the gap. CDR3 length: 18 residues. CDR1 SNHLY and CDR2 FYNNEI come from the germline V gene. DNA for the CDR3: TGTGCCAGCAGTGAGAAACCGACTAGTCTCTATACCTACAATGAGCAGTTCTTC. Translation gives CASSEKPTSLYTYNEQFF.

V gene TRBV11-3 combines with J gene TRBJ2-7; D gene unclear. The length of the CDR3 is 10 residues. Germline-derived CDR1 and CDR2 are SGHNT and YENEEA. V was cut by 7 bases and J by 4 bases, with 5 bases left in between. The CDR3 bases are TGTGCCAGCACCTATTACGAGCAGTACTTC. It specifies CASTYYEQYF.

The V gene is TRBV12-5, the J gene TRBJ1-1; D possibly corresponds to TRBD1 (5 bases). From germline, CDR1 is LGHNT and CDR2 FRNRAP. V gave up 1 base and J gave up 1 base, with 13 bases separating them. The CDR3 totals 16 residues. Here the CDR3 reads CASGLGGFSPNTEAFF. The CDR3 DNA reads as TGTGCTAGTGGTTTGGGGGGCTTCTCCCCGAACACTGAAGCTTTCTTT.

The rearrangement uses TRBV7-8 and TRBJ2-5; TRBD1 matches at 9 bases. The germline CDR1 and CDR2 sequences are SGHVS and FQNEAQ. The CDR3 length is 13 residues. J was trimmed by 11 bases and V by 5 bases; bases with no gene match: 9. The CDR3 loop reads CASSPGDRERQYF. For the CDR3, the DNA is TGTGCCAGCAGCCCCGGGGACAGGGAGCGACAGTACTTC.

The sample holds one count of this clone. The J gene is TRBJ1-1, the V gene TRBV7-9; the D gene is possibly TRBD1 (5 bases). This CDR3 contains 15 residues. V lost 5 bases to trimming and J lost 0 bases, with 13 bases between them. CDR1 and CDR2 (germline): SEHNR, FQNEAQ (reference sequence). CDR3 region: CASSRDSEVNTEAFF. The DNA for the CDR3 is TGTGCCAGCAGCAGAGACAGTGAGGTGAACACTGAAGCTTTCTTT.

The chain links TRBV25-1 to TRBJ2-1; TRBD2 aligns across 11 bases. This CDR3 is built from 16 residues. Germline V gives CDR1 MGHDK, CDR2 SYGVNS. Trimming at V came to 4 bases and at J to 4 bases, leaving 6 bases not matched to a gene. DNA of the CDR3: TGTGCCAGCAGTGGGGCGGGACTAGCGGTTTACAATGAGCAGTTCTTC. Protein product: CASSGAGLAVYNEQFF.

V usage is TRBV19 and J usage is TRBJ2-7, with 7 bases matching TRBD2. The CDR3 loop spans 14 amino acids. J was trimmed by 2 bases and V by 4 bases; bases with no gene match: 5. Germline V lookup: CDR1 LNHDA, CDR2 SQIVND (reference sequence). DNA of the CDR3: TGTGCCAGTAGTAAGGCTAGCGGACCCTACGAGCAGTACTTC. Its translation: CASSKASGPYEQYF.

As for this clone: At one end the junction does not follow the germline gene, possibly because of a read error. The chain employs TRBV7-2 and TRBJ2-7; TRBD2 might be the D (5 bases). Germline lookup yields CDR1 SGHTA and CDR2 FQGNSA. CDR3 length: 12 amino acids. CDR3: CASSLAGSLVGF. The CDR3 nucleotides are TGTGCCAGCAGCTTAGCGGGGAGCTTGGTAGGCTTC.

The chain recombines TRBV7-3 with TRBJ2-1; TRBD2 might be the D (5 bases). Trimming left V 5 bases short and J 6 bases short, with 23 bases between. The length of the CDR3 is 17 residues. Germline V gene lookup returns CDR1 SGHTA and CDR2 FQGTGA. Written as DNA, the CDR3 is TGTGCCAGCAGCCCCATGGGATTAGCGACACGGGTCAATGAGCAGTTCTTC. This translates into CASSPMGLATRVNEQFF.

This chain uses TRBV5-1 with TRBJ2-2; D gene unclear. With 0 bases removed from V and 0 bases from J, the gap between germline ends came to 9 bases. CDR1 and CDR2 from the germline V gene are SGHRS and YFSETQ. There are 16 residues in the CDR3. The CDR3 loop reads CASSLDYISNTGELFF. CDR3 nucleotide sequence: TGCGCCAGCAGCTTGGACTACATATCGAACACCGGGGAGCTGTTTTTT.